A selection of T cell receptor beta chains follows, all from one sample in a study of CD8 T cells in Susac syndrome. One entry per CDR3 protein, called by TCRdb with MiXCR from the immunoSEQ multiplex PCR reads. The sample consists of 95,000 to 150,000 distinct CDR3 sequences, about 95% of them appearing once. Sequenced sample: CD4+ T cells from PBMCs. These receptors were collected from a human donor in good health. CDR3s include the opening cysteine and the closing phenylalanine or tryptophan. A D gene is named only where the DNA matches it firmly. Not all rows give a size; the values are once, few, many and, for expanded clones, a class.

TRBJ2-5 | . | TRBV6-6 | . | TGTGCCAGCTATAGGAATGAAGAGACCCAGTACTTC | CASYRNEETQYF
TRBJ2-4 | TRBD1 | TRBV6-6 | . | TGTGCCAGCAGTCCTGAAGGACAGGGGAGAAACATTCAGTACTTC | CASSPEGQGRNIQYF
TRBJ2-6 | . | TRBV24-1 | . | TGTGCCACCGGTGGGTCAGGCCTAGCTACTGGGGCCAACGTCCTGACTTTC | CATGGSGLATGANVLTF
TRBJ2-1 | . | TRBV7-2 | . | TGTGCCAGCAGCCCAGAGATCGCGGGAACCAATGAGCAGTTCTTC | CASSPEIAGTNEQFF
TRBJ1-4 | . | TRBV20-1 | . | TGCAGTGCTCCTAAGGACGGTGGAAATGAAAAACTGTTTTTT | CSAPKDGGNEKLFF
TRBJ1-5 | . | TRBV7-9 | . | TGTGCCAGCAGCTCCCCCGAGCAGCCCCAGCATTTT | CASSSPEQPQHF
TRBJ1-1 | . | TRBV6-1 | . | TGTGCCGCGGAGCTCGGCCTCATGAACACTGAAGCTTTCTTT | CAAELGLMNTEAFF
TRBJ1-2 | TRBD1 | TRBV12-3/TRBV12-4 | . | TGTGCCAGCAGCGGACAGGAGTATGGCTACACCTTC | CASSGQEYGYTF
TRBJ2-6 | . | TRBV19 | . | TGTGCCAGTAGTATAAGTCTTAGCTCTGGGGCCAACGTCCTGACTTTC | CASSISLSSGANVLTF
TRBJ1-2 | . | TRBV18 | . | TGTGCCAGCTCACCTGACAGAGATTATGGCTACACCTTC | CASSPDRDYGYTF
TRBJ2-7 | . | TRBV7-9 | . | TGTGCCAGCAGCTTCCATAAGACTAGCTACGAGCAGTACTTC | CASSFHKTSYEQYF
TRBJ1-6 | . | TRBV19 | once | TGTGCCACTAAGCAGGGGTCTCGTTCACCCCTCCACTTT | CATKQGSRSPLHF
TRBJ2-7 | . | TRBV11-2 | . | TGTGCCAGCAGTTATTTAGAGGACAGCTCCTACGAGCAGTACTTC | CASSYLEDSSYEQYF
TRBJ2-7 | . | TRBV12-3/TRBV12-4 | . | TGTGCCAGCACCCCGGGACAAAACTACGAGCAGTACTTC | CASTPGQNYEQYF
TRBJ2-5 | TRBD2 | TRBV3-1 | . | TGTGCCAGCAGCCTGGGGACTAGTTTTGAGACCCAGTACTTC | CASSLGTSFETQYF
TRBJ2-1 | . | TRBV7-9 | . | TGTGCCTCTCGGAAAGACTACAATGAGCAGTTCTTC | CASRKDYNEQFF
TRBJ2-1 | . | TRBV2 | . | TGTGCCAGCAGCGTAGACGGGCCCAACAATGATGAGCAGTTCTTC | CASSVDGPNNDEQFF
TRBJ2-2 | TRBD1 | TRBV7-3 | . | TGTGCCAGCAGCAAGACAGGGGGAGACACCGGGGAGCTGTTTTTT | CASSKTGGDTGELFF
TRBJ2-7 | . | TRBV7-2 | . | TGTGCCAGCAGCTTAGTCTCGCGGTCAACGACCTACGAGCAGTACTTC | CASSLVSRSTTYEQYF
TRBJ1-3 | . | TRBV30 | once | TGTGCCTGGAGTGGGAGGGCTGGAAACACCATATATTTT | CAWSGRAGNTIYF
TRBJ2-1 | TRBD2 | TRBV19 | . | TGTGCCAGCTCTCAGCGGGGACTAGCGGGACACTGGGGTGAGCAGTTCTTC | CASSQRGLAGHWGEQFF
TRBJ1-1 | . | TRBV25-1 | . | TGTGCCAGCAGTGACGGACAGTACTTAAAAGCTTTCTTT | CASSDGQYLKAFF
TRBJ2-1 | TRBD1 | TRBV20-1 | . | TGCAGTGCCCCCTCCGGGACAGGTCCGACATATTCCTACAATGAGCAGTTCTTC | CSAPSGTGPTYSYNEQFF
TRBJ2-3 | . | TRBV3-1 | . | TGTGCCAGCAGCCGCCCGGGCCACACAGATACGCAGTATTTT | CASSRPGHTDTQYF
TRBJ2-5 | . | TRBV9 | . | TGTGCCAGCAGCGTCGGGCTACCGAGGGGAGAGACCCAGTACTTC | CASSVGLPRGETQYF
TRBJ1-1 | TRBD1 | TRBV5-1 | . | TGCGCCAGCAGCTTGCCGGGACAGGGCGGGAACACTGAAGCTTTCTTT | CASSLPGQGGNTEAFF
TRBJ1-6 | . | TRBV28 | . | TGTGCCAGCAGAGCTAGACGGGCCCTCCACTTT | CASRARRALHF
TRBJ1-1 | TRBD1 | TRBV11-2 | . | TGTGCCAGCAGCCGTGGGCAGGGGGCGATGGACACTGAAGCTTTCTTT | CASSRGQGAMDTEAFF
TRBJ2-5 | TRBD1 | TRBV27 | . | TGTGCCAGCAGCCCAATAGGGGGGACAGGGGTCCAAGAGACCCAGTACTTC | CASSPIGGTGVQETQYF
TRBJ2-7 | . | TRBV30 | . | TGTGCCTGGAGTGTCCTGTCCTACGAGCAGTACTTC | CAWSVLSYEQYF
TRBJ2-1 | . | TRBV2 | . | TGTGCCAGCAAGTCGCGGGCCCAAGACAATGAGCAGTTCTTC | CASKSRAQDNEQFF
TRBJ2-3 | TRBD2 | TRBV20-1 | once | TGCAGTGCTAGAGGTCCCTCGGGACTAGCGGGAGCGGATACGCAGTATTTT | CSARGPSGLAGADTQYF
TRBJ2-7 | . | TRBV13 | . | TGTGCCAGCAGCTTAGGGTACTACGAGCAGTACTTC | CASSLGYYEQYF
TRBJ2-7 | . | TRBV20-1 | . | TGCAGTGCTAGAGGGCCAACGGGGTACGAGCAGTACTTC | CSARGPTGYEQYF
TRBJ2-3 | . | TRBV6-1 | . | TGTGCCAGCAGTGAAGTCGGGTCGGCAGATACGCAGTATTTT | CASSEVGSADTQYF
TRBJ1-2 | . | TRBV9 | . | TGTGCCAGCAGCGTTTCCAGGGTATTACATGAGGGCTACACCTTC | CASSVSRVLHEGYTF
TRBJ2-7 | TRBD1 | TRBV4-3 | . | TGCGCCAGCAGCCAGGCCCTGGGACAGGGTTACGAGCAGTACTTC | CASSQALGQGYEQYF
TRBJ2-2 | TRBD2 | TRBV5-4 | . | TGTGCCAGCAGCTCGACTAGCGGAGTAAACACCGGGGAGCTGTTTTTT | CASSSTSGVNTGELFF
TRBJ1-2 | . | TRBV15 | once | TGTGCCACCAGCAGAGATCACGGGGACGCTTTCTATGGCTACACCTTC | CATSRDHGDAFYGYTF
TRBJ1-2 | TRBD1 | TRBV5-6 | . | TGTGCCAGCAGTTCTAAGGGACAGTCCTATGGCTACACCTTC | CASSSKGQSYGYTF
TRBJ2-5 | . | TRBV19 | . | TGTGCCAGTAGTATAGATGGAAAACAGACCCAGTACTTC | CASSIDGKQTQYF
TRBJ2-7 | TRBD2 | TRBV13 | . | TGTGCCAGCAGAATAGCGGGAACAACCTACGAGCAGTACTTC | CASRIAGTTYEQYF
TRBJ2-5 | . | TRBV29-1 | . | TGCAGCGTTGAAGTACCCCAAGGCCGGGAGACCCAGTACTTC | CSVEVPQGRETQYF
TRBJ2-7 | TRBD1 | TRBV11-2 | . | TGTGCCAGCAGCCCGCGGGGACAGGGGGTTCACGAGCAGTACTTC | CASSPRGQGVHEQYF
TRBJ2-1 | . | TRBV20-1 | . | TGCAGTGCTAGGATGTTAAAGGGGGGCCGGAATGAGCAGTTCTTC | CSARMLKGGRNEQFF